This TCR beta chain was sequenced in a study of shared clonotypes between healthy human individuals. The CDR3 sequence is 15 residues long. The germline V gene has CDR1 SSHAT and CDR2 FNYEAQ (reference sequence). The V segment lost 2 bases and the J segment 2 bases; nucleotides outside the gene matches: 5. Using immunoSEQ multiplex PCR, the repertoire was profiled, and TCRdb retains in-frame clones only, with some absent. The sample lists approximately 1.5 million clones; 98% were seen once. The genes are TRBV7-7 and TRBJ2-7, with TRBD2 matching over 8 bases. The specimen was naive CD4+ T cells sorted from blood. Subset defined: CD45RA+ positively selected. The sequence derives from a man aged 25 to 40 in good health. The CDR3 region has the DNA TGTGCCAGCAGCTTACGGGAGGGAACAACCTACGAGCAGTACTTC. This translates into CASSLREGTTYEQYF.